This T cell receptor (beta chain) was identified during a study of molecular identifiers for immune sequencing clone quantification. One entry per CDR3 protein results from TCRdb running MiXCR on the PCR reads. The repertoire holds approximately 59,000 distinct CDR3 sequences, with approximately 17% as singletons. This receptor was identified in a human donor in good health. Some libraries in this study had Jurkat cell RNA spiked in. Specimen: naive CD8+ T cells from blood, with Jurkat cell RNA spiked in. As to subset: FACS-sorted CD8+CD4-CCR7+CD45RA+ naive T cells.

The CDR3 protein is CASRPVNQETQYF. CDR3 bases: TGTGCCAGCCGTCCGGTAAATCAAGAGACCCAGTACTTC. The chain has TRBV7-9 and TRBJ2-5; D is unclear. The CDR3 is 13 residues long. The V gene lost 8 bases and the J gene lost 2 bases, with 12 bases spanning the gap. The germline V gene has CDR1 SEHNR and CDR2 FQNEAQ (reference sequence).